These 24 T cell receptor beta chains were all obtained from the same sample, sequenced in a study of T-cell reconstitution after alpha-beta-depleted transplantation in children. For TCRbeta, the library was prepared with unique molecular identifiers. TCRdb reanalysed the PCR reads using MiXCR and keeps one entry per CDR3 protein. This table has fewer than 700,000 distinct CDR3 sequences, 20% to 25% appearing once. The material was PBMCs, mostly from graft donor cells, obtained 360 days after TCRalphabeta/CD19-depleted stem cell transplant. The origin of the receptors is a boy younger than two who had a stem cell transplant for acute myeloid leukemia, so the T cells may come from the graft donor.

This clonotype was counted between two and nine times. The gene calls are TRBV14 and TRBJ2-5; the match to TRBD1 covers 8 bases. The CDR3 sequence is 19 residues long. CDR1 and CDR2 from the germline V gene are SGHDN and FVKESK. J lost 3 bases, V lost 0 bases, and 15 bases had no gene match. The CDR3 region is CASSQEAPGQGIIEETQYF. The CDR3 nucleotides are TGTGCCAGCAGCCAAGAGGCCCCAGGACAGGGAATCATCGAAGAGACCCAGTACTTC.

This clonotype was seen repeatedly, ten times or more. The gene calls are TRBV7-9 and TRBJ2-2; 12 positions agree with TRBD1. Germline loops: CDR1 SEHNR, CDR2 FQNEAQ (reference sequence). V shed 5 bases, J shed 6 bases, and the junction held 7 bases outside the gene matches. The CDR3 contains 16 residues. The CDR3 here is CASSPPGQGASGELFF. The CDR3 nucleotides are TGTGCCAGCAGCCCACCGGGACAGGGGGCGTCCGGGGAGCTGTTTTTT.

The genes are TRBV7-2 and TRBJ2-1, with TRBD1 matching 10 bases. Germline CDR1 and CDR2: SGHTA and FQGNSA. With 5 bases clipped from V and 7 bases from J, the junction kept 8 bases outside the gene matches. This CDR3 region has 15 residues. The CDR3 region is CASSIRTGGTNEQFF. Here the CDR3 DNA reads TGTGCCAGCAGCATACGGACAGGGGGAACAAATGAGCAGTTCTTC.

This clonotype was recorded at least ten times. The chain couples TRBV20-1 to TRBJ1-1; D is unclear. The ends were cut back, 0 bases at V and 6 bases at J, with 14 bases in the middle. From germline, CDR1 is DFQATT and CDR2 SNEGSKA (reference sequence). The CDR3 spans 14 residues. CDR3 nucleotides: TGCAGTGCTAGAGATCTGCGCCGGTCATCTGAAGCTTTCTTT. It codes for CSARDLRRSSEAFF.

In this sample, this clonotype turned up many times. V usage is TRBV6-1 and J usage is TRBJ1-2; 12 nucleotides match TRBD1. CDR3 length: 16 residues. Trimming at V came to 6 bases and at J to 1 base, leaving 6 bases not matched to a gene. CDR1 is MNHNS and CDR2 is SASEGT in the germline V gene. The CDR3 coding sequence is TGTGCCAGCAGCAGGGACAGGGGGCGAAATAACTATGGCTACACCTTC. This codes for CASSRDRGRNNYGYTF.

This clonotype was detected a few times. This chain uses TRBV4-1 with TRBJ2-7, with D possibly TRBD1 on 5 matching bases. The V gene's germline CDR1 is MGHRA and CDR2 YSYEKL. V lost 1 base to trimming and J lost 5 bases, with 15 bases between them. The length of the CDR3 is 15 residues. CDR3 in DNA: TGCGCCAGCAGCCAAGGAGTTACAGGTCTGGACGAGCAGTACGTC. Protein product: CASSQGVTGLDEQYV.

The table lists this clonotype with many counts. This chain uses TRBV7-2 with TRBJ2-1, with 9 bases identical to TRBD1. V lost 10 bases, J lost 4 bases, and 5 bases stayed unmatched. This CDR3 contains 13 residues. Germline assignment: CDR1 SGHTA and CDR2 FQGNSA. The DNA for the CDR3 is TGTGCCACCCGACAGGGGGGTTACAATGAGCAGTTCTTC. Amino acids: CATRQGGYNEQFF.

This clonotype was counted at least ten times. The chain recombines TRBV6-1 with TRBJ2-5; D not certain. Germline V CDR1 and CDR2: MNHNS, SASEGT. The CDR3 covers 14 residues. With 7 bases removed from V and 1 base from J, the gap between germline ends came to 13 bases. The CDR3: CASNPGAPQETQYF. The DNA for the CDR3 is TGTGCCAGCAACCCTGGTGCCCCCCAAGAGACCCAGTACTTC.

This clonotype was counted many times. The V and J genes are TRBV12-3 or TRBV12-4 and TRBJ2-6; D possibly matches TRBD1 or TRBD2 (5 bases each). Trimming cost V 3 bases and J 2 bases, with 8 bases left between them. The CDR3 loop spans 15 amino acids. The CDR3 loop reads CASSFGAAGANVLTF. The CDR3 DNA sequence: TGTGCCAGCAGTTTCGGGGCAGCTGGGGCCAACGTCCTGACTTTC.

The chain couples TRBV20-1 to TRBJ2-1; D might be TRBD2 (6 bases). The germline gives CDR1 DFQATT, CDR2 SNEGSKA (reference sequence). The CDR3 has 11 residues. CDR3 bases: TGCAGCGCGACTAGGTCTTATGAGCAGTTCTTC. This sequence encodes CSATRSYEQFF.

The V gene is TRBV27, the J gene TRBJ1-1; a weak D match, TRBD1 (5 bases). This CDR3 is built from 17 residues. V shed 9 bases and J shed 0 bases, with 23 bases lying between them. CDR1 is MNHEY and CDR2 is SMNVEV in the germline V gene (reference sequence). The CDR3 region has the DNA TGTGCCAGGGGGGGGGATAGGGGAAACAACCTGAACACTGAAGCTTTCTTT. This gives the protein CARGGDRGNNLNTEAFF.

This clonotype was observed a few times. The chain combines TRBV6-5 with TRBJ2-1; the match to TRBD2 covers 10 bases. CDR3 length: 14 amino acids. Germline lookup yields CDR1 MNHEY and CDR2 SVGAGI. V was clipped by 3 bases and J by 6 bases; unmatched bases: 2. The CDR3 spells CASSYQRGGNEQFF. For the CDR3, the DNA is TGTGCCAGCAGTTATCAGCGGGGGGGCAATGAGCAGTTCTTC.

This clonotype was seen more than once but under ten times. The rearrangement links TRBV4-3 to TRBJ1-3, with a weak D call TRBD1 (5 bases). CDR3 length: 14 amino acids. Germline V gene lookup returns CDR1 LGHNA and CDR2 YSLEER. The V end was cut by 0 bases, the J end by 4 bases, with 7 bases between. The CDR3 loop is CASSQDRVGNTIYF. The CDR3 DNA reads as TGCGCCAGCAGCCAAGACAGGGTAGGAAACACCATATATTTT.

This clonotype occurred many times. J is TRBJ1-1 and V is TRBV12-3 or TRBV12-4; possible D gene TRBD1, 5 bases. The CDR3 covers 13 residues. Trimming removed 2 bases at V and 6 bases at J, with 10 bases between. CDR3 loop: CASSLRGNAEAFF. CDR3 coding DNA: TGTGCCAGCAGTTTACGGGGGAATGCTGAAGCTTTCTTT.

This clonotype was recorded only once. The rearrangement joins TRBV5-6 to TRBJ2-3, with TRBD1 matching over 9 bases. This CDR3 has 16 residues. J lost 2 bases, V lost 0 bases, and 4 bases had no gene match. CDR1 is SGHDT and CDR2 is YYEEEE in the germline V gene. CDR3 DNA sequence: TGTGCCAGCAGCTTGGCCGGGACAGGGAACACAGATACGCAGTATTTT. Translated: CASSLAGTGNTDTQYF.

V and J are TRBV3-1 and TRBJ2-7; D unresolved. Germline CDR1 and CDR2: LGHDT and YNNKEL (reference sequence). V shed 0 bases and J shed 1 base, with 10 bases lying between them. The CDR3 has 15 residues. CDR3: CASSQDVPRSYEQYF. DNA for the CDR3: TGTGCCAGCAGCCAAGATGTGCCCCGATCCTACGAGCAGTACTTC.

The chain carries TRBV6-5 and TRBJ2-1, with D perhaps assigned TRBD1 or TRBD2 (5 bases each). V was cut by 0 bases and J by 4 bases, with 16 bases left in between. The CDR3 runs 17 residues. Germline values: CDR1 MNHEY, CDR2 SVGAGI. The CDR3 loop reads CASSYSEGPRWYNEQFF. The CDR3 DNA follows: TGTGCCAGCAGTTACTCAGAGGGGCCCCGCTGGTACAATGAGCAGTTCTTC.

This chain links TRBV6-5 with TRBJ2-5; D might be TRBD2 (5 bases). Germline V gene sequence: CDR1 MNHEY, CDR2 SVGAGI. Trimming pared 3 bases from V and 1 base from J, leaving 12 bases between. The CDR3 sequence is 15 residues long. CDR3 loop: CASSYGEYTQETQYF. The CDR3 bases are TGTGCCAGCAGTTATGGGGAGTACACCCAAGAGACCCAGTACTTC.

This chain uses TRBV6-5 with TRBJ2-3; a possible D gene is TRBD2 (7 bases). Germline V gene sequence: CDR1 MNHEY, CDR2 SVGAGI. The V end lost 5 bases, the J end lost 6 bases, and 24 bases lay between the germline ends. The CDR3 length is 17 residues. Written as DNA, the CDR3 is TGTGCCAGCAGTCACGGGGCATCAGGGGTCGGGGGGGATACGCAGTATTTT. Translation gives CASSHGASGVGGDTQYF.

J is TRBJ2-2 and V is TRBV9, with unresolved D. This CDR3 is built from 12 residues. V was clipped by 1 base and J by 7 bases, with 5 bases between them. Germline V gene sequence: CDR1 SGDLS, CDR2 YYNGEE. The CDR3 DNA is TGTGCCAGCAGCGTAAGTGACGGGGAGCTGTTTTTT. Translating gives CASSVSDGELFF. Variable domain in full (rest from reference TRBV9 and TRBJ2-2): DSGVTQTPKHLITATGQRVTLRCSPRSGDLSVYWYQQSLDQGLQFLIQYYNGEERAKGNILERFSAQQFPDLHSELNLSSLELGDSALYFCASSVSDGELFFGEGSRLTVL.

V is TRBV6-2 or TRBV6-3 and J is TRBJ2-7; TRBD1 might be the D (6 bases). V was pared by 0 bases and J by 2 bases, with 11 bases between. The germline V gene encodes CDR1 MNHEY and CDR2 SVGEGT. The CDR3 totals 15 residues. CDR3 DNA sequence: TGTGCCAGCAGTTACTCGAACAGGGCGACCTACGAGCAGTACTTC. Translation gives CASSYSNRATYEQYF.

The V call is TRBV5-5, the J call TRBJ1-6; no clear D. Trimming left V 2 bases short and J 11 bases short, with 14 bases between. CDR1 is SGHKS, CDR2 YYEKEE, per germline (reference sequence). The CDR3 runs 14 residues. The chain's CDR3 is CASSLKRPEPPLHF. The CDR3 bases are TGTGCCAGCAGCTTAAAGAGGCCAGAACCACCCCTCCACTTT.

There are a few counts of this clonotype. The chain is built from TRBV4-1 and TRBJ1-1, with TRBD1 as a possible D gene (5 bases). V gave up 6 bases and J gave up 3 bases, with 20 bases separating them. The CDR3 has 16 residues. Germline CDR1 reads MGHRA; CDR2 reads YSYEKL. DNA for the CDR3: TGCGCCAGCAGTCGCTGGGCAGGGTGGATGGACACTGAAGCTTTCTTT. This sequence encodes CASSRWAGWMDTEAFF.

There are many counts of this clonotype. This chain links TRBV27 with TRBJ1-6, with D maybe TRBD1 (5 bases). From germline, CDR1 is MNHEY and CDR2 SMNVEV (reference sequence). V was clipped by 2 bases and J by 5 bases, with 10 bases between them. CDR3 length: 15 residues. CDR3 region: CASSLRGANNSPLHF. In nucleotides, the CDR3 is TGTGCCAGCAGTTTAAGGGGCGCGAATAATTCACCCCTCCACTTT.